The clone carrying this TCR beta chain occurred a few times. The CDR3 contains 13 residues. CDR1 and CDR2 from the germline V gene are MDHEN and SYDVKM. V lost 10 bases and J 6 bases, leaving 17 bases between the germline ends. This record belongs to a study of blood T cell repertoires in COVID-19. Study-level background: From the United States, Italy and Spain came samples of acute and convalescent COVID-19.

As originally analysed: Nucleated cell counts were estimated from reference gene primer amplification. Here immunoSEQ multiplex PCR was the method, and the copy in TCRdb shows in-frame clones only, minus some. V and J calls plus clone size are reproduced from that table; the DNA served to infer D and trimming. This table has 150,000 to 180,000 clones, about 85% appearing once. Sequencing was performed on peripheral blood. The sequence was obtained from a man in his sixties with COVID-19, enrolled during active disease. This chain uses TRBV28 with TRBJ2-3; tentative D call: TRBD1 (5 bases). The CDR3 is CATFAAAGDTQYF. The CDR3 DNA reads TGTGCCACCTTCGCGGCCGCAGGGGATACGCAGTATTTT.